Listed below are T cell receptor beta chains from one sample, sequenced in a study of T cells in Graves' hyperthyroidism and ophthalmopathy. TCRdb independently ran MiXCR on the multiplex PCR reads; one entry per CDR3 protein. The profile shows fewer than 750,000 distinct CDR3 sequences, 46% of them singletons. The sequenced sample consisted of peripheral blood or thyroid tissue (not recorded which). The receptors were sampled from a young woman with Graves' hyperthyroidism. Both conserved end residues are part of each CDR3. The D gene is left open where the match is weak. Expanded clones are given a class, and other clones once, few, many or no size at all.

d_call: NA
clone_size: few
j_call: TRBJ1-3
v_call: TRBV6-5
cdr3_aa: CANRNRRSGNTIYF
cdr3_nt: TGTGCCAATAGAAACCGACGCTCGGGAAACACCATATATTTT

d_call: NA
clone_size: many
j_call: TRBJ1-4
v_call: TRBV2
cdr3_aa: CASSPDVGEKLFF
cdr3_nt: TGTGCCAGCAGCCCGGACGTCGGTGAAAAACTGTTTTTT

d_call: NA
clone_size: NA
j_call: TRBJ2-1
v_call: TRBV11-3
cdr3_aa: CASSIPTVYNEQFF
cdr3_nt: TGTGCCAGCAGCATCCCCACCGTCTACAATGAGCAGTTCTTC

d_call: TRBD2
clone_size: NA
j_call: TRBJ2-7
v_call: TRBV2
cdr3_aa: CASSGTSGGEQYF
cdr3_nt: TGTGCCAGCAGTGGAACTAGCGGGGGCGAGCAGTACTTC

d_call: NA
clone_size: NA
j_call: TRBJ1-5
v_call: TRBV20-1
cdr3_aa: CSARTSGTYNEPQHF
cdr3_nt: TGCAGTGCTAGGACTAGCGGCACCTACAATGAGCCCCAGCATTTT

d_call: TRBD1
clone_size: NA
j_call: TRBJ1-2
v_call: TRBV10-3
cdr3_aa: CAKTGDTIYGYTF
cdr3_nt: TGTGCCAAAACAGGGGACACCATCTATGGCTACACCTTC

d_call: NA
clone_size: many
j_call: TRBJ2-2
v_call: TRBV7-7
cdr3_aa: CASSLGGGLNTGELFF
cdr3_nt: TGTGCTAGCAGCTTAGGTGGGGGATTGAACACCGGGGAGCTGTTTTTT

d_call: TRBD2
clone_size: many
j_call: TRBJ2-7
v_call: TRBV3-1
cdr3_aa: CATSRGAGGTYEQYF
cdr3_nt: TGTGCCACCTCAAGAGGAGCGGGAGGAACCTACGAGCAGTACTTC

d_call: NA
clone_size: NA
j_call: TRBJ1-2
v_call: TRBV20-1
cdr3_aa: CSARGPMVSQGATFGYGYTF
cdr3_nt: TGCAGTGCTAGAGGCCCCATGGTGTCGCAGGGCGCGACGTTTGGCTATGGCTACACCTTC

d_call: TRBD2
clone_size: many
j_call: TRBJ2-7
v_call: TRBV6-2/TRBV6-3
cdr3_aa: CASSDDRDYTYEQYF
cdr3_nt: TGTGCCAGCAGTGACGACCGGGACTACACCTACGAGCAGTACTTC

d_call: TRBD1
clone_size: many
j_call: TRBJ2-7
v_call: TRBV19
cdr3_aa: CASWDRVYEQYF
cdr3_nt: TGTGCCAGTTGGGACAGGGTCTACGAGCAGTACTTC

d_call: NA
clone_size: NA
j_call: TRBJ2-5
v_call: TRBV10-3
cdr3_aa: CAISESGRHQPQYF
cdr3_nt: TGTGCCATCAGTGAGTCAGGGAGGCATCAGCCCCAGTACTTC

d_call: NA
clone_size: many
j_call: TRBJ1-1
v_call: TRBV7-2
cdr3_aa: CASSPMGIGTEAFF
cdr3_nt: TGTGCCAGCAGCCCCATGGGGATCGGGACTGAAGCTTTCTTT

d_call: NA
clone_size: NA
j_call: TRBJ2-7
v_call: TRBV5-1
cdr3_aa: CASSKSTGSYEQYF
cdr3_nt: TGCGCCAGCAGCAAAAGTACAGGGAGCTACGAGCAGTACTTC

d_call: TRBD1
clone_size: NA
j_call: TRBJ1-2
v_call: TRBV20-1
cdr3_aa: CSASGTGFGNYGYTF
cdr3_nt: TGCAGTGCTAGCGGGACAGGGTTTGGCAACTATGGCTACACCTTC

d_call: NA
clone_size: many
j_call: TRBJ1-1
v_call: TRBV4-2
cdr3_aa: CASSQRLLLGGNTEAFF
cdr3_nt: TGTGCCAGCAGCCAACGCCTCCTATTGGGCGGAAACACTGAAGCTTTCTTT

d_call: NA
clone_size: many
j_call: TRBJ1-2
v_call: TRBV25-1
cdr3_aa: CASSDDINYGYTF
cdr3_nt: TGTGCCAGCAGTGACGACATTAACTATGGCTACACCTTC

d_call: NA
clone_size: NA
j_call: TRBJ1-2
v_call: TRBV4-2
cdr3_aa: CASSPRRGSYGYTF
cdr3_nt: TGTGCCAGCAGCCCCCGCCGGGGGAGCTATGGCTACACCTTC

d_call: NA
clone_size: many
j_call: TRBJ1-4
v_call: TRBV18
cdr3_aa: CASSPTRVASMEKLFF
cdr3_nt: TGTGCCAGCTCACCGACCAGGGTTGCGAGTATGGAAAAACTGTTTTTT

d_call: NA
clone_size: many
j_call: TRBJ2-6
v_call: TRBV2
cdr3_aa: CASSTIRGGRISGANVLTF
cdr3_nt: TGTGCCAGCAGTACCATTAGAGGGGGACGGATCTCTGGGGCCAACGTCCTGACTTTC

d_call: NA
clone_size: NA
j_call: TRBJ2-5
v_call: TRBV6-5
cdr3_aa: CASSLNHETQYF
cdr3_nt: TGTGCCAGCAGTTTAAACCACGAGACCCAGTACTTC

d_call: TRBD1
clone_size: many
j_call: TRBJ1-1
v_call: TRBV11-1
cdr3_aa: CASSSDRVATFF
cdr3_nt: TGTGCCAGCAGCTCAGACAGGGTGGCAACTTTCTTT

d_call: NA
clone_size: many
j_call: TRBJ1-3
v_call: TRBV5-1
cdr3_aa: CASSLGAAVSGNTIYF
cdr3_nt: TGCGCCAGCAGCTTGGGGGCGGCGGTCTCTGGAAACACCATATATTTT

d_call: NA
clone_size: NA
j_call: TRBJ2-2
v_call: TRBV9
cdr3_aa: CASGYVTGELFF
cdr3_nt: TGTGCCAGCGGCTACGTTACCGGGGAGCTGTTTTTT

d_call: NA
clone_size: many
j_call: TRBJ2-7
v_call: TRBV12-3/TRBV12-4
cdr3_aa: CASSPDQPQGEQYF
cdr3_nt: TGTGCCAGCTCCCCGGACCAACCGCAGGGGGAGCAGTACTTC

d_call: TRBD2
clone_size: many
j_call: TRBJ2-3
v_call: TRBV15
cdr3_aa: CATSRRVAGVGDTQYF
cdr3_nt: TGTGCCACCAGCAGACGGGTGGCGGGAGTAGGAGATACGCAGTATTTT

d_call: NA
clone_size: many
j_call: TRBJ2-7
v_call: TRBV13
cdr3_aa: CASSAPGGLRASLPLEQYF
cdr3_nt: TGTGCCAGCAGCGCGCCCGGGGGGCTTAGGGCGTCCCTTCCGCTCGAGCAGTACTTC

d_call: NA
clone_size: NA
j_call: TRBJ1-3
v_call: TRBV5-4
cdr3_aa: CASSLDGGPGNTIYF
cdr3_nt: TGTGCCAGCAGCTTGGACGGGGGGCCCGGAAACACCATATATTTT

d_call: NA
clone_size: once
j_call: TRBJ2-7
v_call: TRBV20-1
cdr3_aa: CSARKGVGLYEQYF
cdr3_nt: TGCAGTGCTAGGAAGGGAGTAGGGCTCTACGAGCAGTACTTC

d_call: TRBD1
clone_size: many
j_call: TRBJ2-2
v_call: TRBV5-1
cdr3_aa: CASSDTGGTGELFF
cdr3_nt: TGCGCCAGCAGCGATACAGGGGGGACCGGGGAGCTGTTTTTT

d_call: TRBD1
clone_size: many
j_call: TRBJ1-4
v_call: TRBV20-1
cdr3_aa: CSAEQGGSEKLFF
cdr3_nt: TGCAGTGCTGAACAGGGGGGTAGCGAAAAACTGTTTTTT

d_call: TRBD1
clone_size: once
j_call: TRBJ1-2
v_call: TRBV5-1
cdr3_aa: CASSFGQGYSF
cdr3_nt: TGCGCCAGCAGCTTCGGACAGGGTTACTCCTTC

d_call: NA
clone_size: many
j_call: TRBJ1-1
v_call: TRBV7-9
cdr3_aa: CASSPPPGNTEAFF
cdr3_nt: TGTGCCAGCAGCCCGCCCCCCGGGAACACTGAAGCTTTCTTT

d_call: NA
clone_size: NA
j_call: TRBJ1-3
v_call: TRBV12-5
cdr3_aa: CASTPPAEGNTIYF
cdr3_nt: TGTGCCAGCACACCACCGGCGGAGGGAAACACCATATATTTT

d_call: NA
clone_size: many
j_call: TRBJ1-4
v_call: TRBV20-1
cdr3_aa: CSAREFNSLNEKLFF
cdr3_nt: TGCAGTGCTAGAGAGTTCAACTCCCTTAATGAAAAACTGTTTTTT

d_call: NA
clone_size: many
j_call: TRBJ1-2
v_call: TRBV7-9
cdr3_aa: CASSMLTAIYGYTF
cdr3_nt: TGTGCCAGCAGCATGCTGACAGCGATCTATGGCTACACCTTC

d_call: NA
clone_size: many
j_call: TRBJ1-1
v_call: TRBV11-1
cdr3_aa: CASSHYQQGDEEAFF
cdr3_nt: TGTGCCAGCTCCCACTATCAACAGGGCGACGAGGAAGCTTTCTTT

d_call: TRBD1
clone_size: many
j_call: TRBJ1-2
v_call: TRBV28
cdr3_aa: CASSSTGNGYTF
cdr3_nt: TGTGCCAGCAGTTCGACAGGGAATGGCTACACCTTC

d_call: TRBD2
clone_size: NA
j_call: TRBJ2-1
v_call: TRBV29-1
cdr3_aa: CSRQSGRAWNEQFF
cdr3_nt: TGCAGCCGCCAAAGCGGGAGGGCGTGGAATGAGCAGTTCTTC

d_call: TRBD1
clone_size: many
j_call: TRBJ1-1
v_call: TRBV10-3
cdr3_aa: CAIRSRGLDDEAFF
cdr3_nt: TGTGCCATCAGATCGAGGGGGCTCGACGATGAAGCTTTCTTT

d_call: TRBD1
clone_size: many
j_call: TRBJ1-5
v_call: TRBV7-2
cdr3_aa: CASSPRTGKPQHF
cdr3_nt: TGTGCCAGCAGCCCCCGGACAGGAAAGCCCCAGCATTTT

d_call: TRBD1
clone_size: many
j_call: TRBJ1-4
v_call: TRBV4-1
cdr3_aa: CASSQADRENEKLFF
cdr3_nt: TGCGCCAGCAGCCAAGCAGACAGGGAGAATGAAAAACTGTTTTTT

d_call: TRBD1
clone_size: few
j_call: TRBJ2-3
v_call: TRBV9
cdr3_aa: CASSARQGTRTDTQYF
cdr3_nt: TGTGCCAGCAGCGCCCGACAGGGGACCCGCACAGATACGCAGTATTTT

d_call: NA
clone_size: many
j_call: TRBJ2-7
v_call: TRBV3-1
cdr3_aa: CASSQTVQGYEQYF
cdr3_nt: TGTGCCAGCAGCCAAACAGTACAGGGCTACGAGCAGTACTTC

d_call: NA
clone_size: few
j_call: TRBJ1-5
v_call: TRBV4-2
cdr3_aa: CASSQDLGGPETQHF
cdr3_nt: TGTGCCAGCAGCCAAGATCTGGGAGGCCCAGAGACCCAGCATTTT

d_call: NA
clone_size: few
j_call: TRBJ2-2
v_call: TRBV4-2
cdr3_aa: CASSHESPSFTGELFF
cdr3_nt: TGTGCCAGCAGCCACGAATCCCCTAGTTTCACCGGGGAGCTGTTTTTT

d_call: TRBD2
clone_size: many
j_call: TRBJ2-7
v_call: TRBV20-1
cdr3_aa: CSADWVGGRLTYEQYF
cdr3_nt: TGCAGTGCGGATTGGGTGGGAGGGCGTCTCACCTACGAGCAGTACTTC

d_call: TRBD1
clone_size: many
j_call: TRBJ1-1
v_call: TRBV6-5
cdr3_aa: CASRRDSQNTEAFF
cdr3_nt: TGTGCCAGCAGGAGGGACAGCCAAAACACTGAAGCTTTCTTT

d_call: NA
clone_size: many
j_call: TRBJ2-7
v_call: TRBV29-1
cdr3_aa: CSARVENYEQYF
cdr3_nt: TGCAGCGCCAGGGTGGAGAACTACGAGCAGTACTTC

d_call: NA
clone_size: NA
j_call: TRBJ2-5
v_call: TRBV2
cdr3_aa: CASSYGLVTSEGTQYF
cdr3_nt: TGTGCCAGCAGTTACGGGCTAGTCACATCCGAGGGGACCCAGTACTTC

d_call: NA
clone_size: many
j_call: TRBJ1-2
v_call: TRBV7-9
cdr3_aa: CASSSRGDYGYTF
cdr3_nt: TGTGCCAGCAGCTCTAGGGGCGACTATGGCTACACCTTC

d_call: NA
clone_size: many
j_call: TRBJ1-5
v_call: TRBV19
cdr3_aa: CASSIADQPQHF
cdr3_nt: TGTGCCAGTAGTATCGCGGATCAGCCCCAGCATTTT

d_call: NA
clone_size: NA
j_call: TRBJ2-7
v_call: TRBV2
cdr3_aa: CASSVGRGNYEQYF
cdr3_nt: TGTGCCAGCAGTGTGGGACGGGGTAACTACGAGCAGTACTTC

d_call: NA
clone_size: NA
j_call: TRBJ2-2
v_call: TRBV10-3
cdr3_aa: CASSLTGIVTYPKHIGKLFF
cdr3_nt: TGTGCCAGCAGTCTCACCGGGATAGTCACCTACCCCAAACACATCGGGAAGCTGTTTTTT

d_call: NA
clone_size: NA
j_call: TRBJ2-2
v_call: TRBV25-1
cdr3_aa: CAKLSTANTGELFF
cdr3_nt: TGTGCCAAGCTATCCACAGCGAACACCGGGGAGCTGTTTTTT

d_call: TRBD2
clone_size: NA
j_call: TRBJ2-1
v_call: TRBV5-5
cdr3_aa: CASSLIELANNEQFF
cdr3_nt: TGCGCCAGCAGCTTAATTGAACTAGCGAACAATGAGCAGTTCTTC

d_call: TRBD1
clone_size: NA
j_call: TRBJ2-7
v_call: TRBV29-1
cdr3_aa: CSGTGETYEQYF
cdr3_nt: TGCAGCGGGACAGGGGAAACCTACGAGCAGTACTTC